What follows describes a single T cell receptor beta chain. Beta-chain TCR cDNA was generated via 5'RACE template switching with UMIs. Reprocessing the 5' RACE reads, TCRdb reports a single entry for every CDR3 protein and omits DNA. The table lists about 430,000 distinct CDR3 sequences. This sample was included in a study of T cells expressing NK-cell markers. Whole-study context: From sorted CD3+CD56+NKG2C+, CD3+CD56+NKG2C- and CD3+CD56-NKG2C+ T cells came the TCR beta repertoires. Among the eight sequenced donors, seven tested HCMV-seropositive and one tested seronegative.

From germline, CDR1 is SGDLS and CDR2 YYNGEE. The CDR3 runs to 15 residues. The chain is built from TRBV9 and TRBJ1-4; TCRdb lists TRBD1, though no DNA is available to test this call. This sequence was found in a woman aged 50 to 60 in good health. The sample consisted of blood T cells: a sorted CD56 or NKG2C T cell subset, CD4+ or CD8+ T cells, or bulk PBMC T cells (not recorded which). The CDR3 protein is CASSVRRGVGEKLFF.